This paragraph reports one T cell receptor beta chain. The target antigen is unknown. These data originate in a study of T-cell memory formation after mild COVID-19. Sample barcodes and UMIs were carried by the TCR alpha and TCR beta cDNA libraries that 5'RACE generated with constant-segment primers. One entry per CDR3 protein, called by TCRdb with MiXCR from the 5' RACE reads. The sample contains a few hundred thousand distinct CDR3 sequences, 16% of which appear only once. The CDR3 covers 12 residues. The germline CDR1 and CDR2 sequences are KGHSH and LQKENI. V was shortened by 3 bases and J by 7 bases, with 9 bases between the two germline ends. Study-wide results and caveats: Some SARS-CoV-2-responding clones were already detected in memory before infection. Clones from the second wave (peaking day 37) had unconfirmed SARS-CoV-2 specificity. CD4+ contracting clones were mainly CM and EM; CD8+ ones, EMRA.

V and J are TRBV18 and TRBJ1-1, with D unclear. Material: PBMCs or a T cell subset sorted from them (not recorded which). This sequence was found in a man between 18 and 35 years old who had mild COVID-19 (a few samples of this study predate the infection). Cell type and time point are not known. CDR3 sequence: CASSPSTDEAFF. The DNA for the CDR3 is TGTGCCAGCTCACCTTCCACCGATGAAGCTTTCTTT.